These T cell receptor beta chains were read from a single sample in a study of long-term antiretroviral therapy in people with HIV. Measured with immunoSEQ multiplex PCR; TCRdb has only the in-frame clones, and not every one. Among roughly 20,000 clones listed, 79% were seen once. This specimen consisted of unsorted PBMCs, obtained 4.1 years after starting antiretroviral therapy. Source of these receptors: a middle-aged woman with HIV. CDR3s include the opening cysteine and the closing phenylalanine or tryptophan. A D gene is named only where the DNA matches it firmly. The listing skips clone size in some rows; elsewhere it reads once, few, many or a size class.

j_gene,abundance,v_gene,d_gene,CDR3nt,CDR3aa
TRBJ2-7,.,TRBV10-2,.,TGCGCCAGCAGTGAGGGGGCAGGCTACGAGCAGTACTTC,CASSEGAGYEQYF
TRBJ2-2,few,TRBV9,TRBD2,TGTGCCAGCAGCGTACGTGGGGGGGCCGGGGAGCTGTTTTTT,CASSVRGGAGELFF
TRBJ2-1,.,TRBV7-9,TRBD1,TGTGCCAGCAGCCGACAGGGTCTGAATGAGCAGTTCTTC,CASSRQGLNEQFF
TRBJ2-1,once,TRBV5-1,TRBD1,TGCGCCAGCAGTTTCGCGGATCGGGACAGGGGTGTCGGTGAGCAGTTCTTC,CASSFADRDRGVGEQFF
TRBJ2-1,.,TRBV2,TRBD2,TGTGCCAGCGGGCGGGGGGGGAGAGGTGAGCAGTTCTTC,CASGRGGRGEQFF
TRBJ1-1,.,TRBV25-1,TRBD1,TGTGCCAGCAGCCCGTCAGGGACAGGGGCGACTGAAGCTTTCTTT,CASSPSGTGATEAFF
TRBJ1-1,.,TRBV4-1,.,TGCGCCAGCAGCCAAGAGCCGGGCATAGTCACTGAAGCTTTCTTT,CASSQEPGIVTEAFF
TRBJ1-2,.,TRBV2,.,TGTGCCAGCAGTGCCACGAGGGGAGATAGTGGCTACACCTTC,CASSATRGDSGYTF
TRBJ2-1,.,TRBV19,TRBD1,TGTGCCAGTAGTATAGTGGGCCCGGACAGGGGAGGTGAGCAGTTCTTC,CASSIVGPDRGGEQFF
TRBJ2-7,.,TRBV19,.,TGTGCCAGTAGTGTCTCGACCTCCTACGAGCAGTACTTC,CASSVSTSYEQYF
TRBJ1-1,few,TRBV7-2,.,TGTGCCAGCAGCTTAGATTCGAACACTGAAGCTTTCTTT,CASSLDSNTEAFF
TRBJ2-7,.,TRBV7-9,.,TGTGCCAGCAGCTTGGGTACCGGGAGTCGGTACGAGCAGTACTTC,CASSLGTGSRYEQYF
TRBJ2-7,.,TRBV20-1,TRBD2,TGCAGTGCCATAGCGGGAGTCGGGCAGTACTTC,CSAIAGVGQYF
TRBJ2-3,.,TRBV5-1,.,TGCGCCAGCAGCTTCCAGGGACGCACAGATACGCAGTATTTT,CASSFQGRTDTQYF
TRBJ2-7,few,TRBV7-8,.,TGTGCCAGCAGCTTGGCGGGCGAGCAGTACTTC,CASSLAGEQYF
TRBJ1-2,.,TRBV7-8,.,TGTGCCAGCAGCTTAGAAACAGGGAACTATGGCTACACCTTC,CASSLETGNYGYTF
TRBJ2-2,.,TRBV10-1,.,TGCGCCAGCCGGGATCAGGCGAACACCGGGGAGCTGTTTTTT,CASRDQANTGELFF
TRBJ1-6,.,TRBV9,.,TGTGCCAGCAGCGTAGAAGGGCACCGTATAAATTCACCCCTCCACTTT,CASSVEGHRINSPLHF
TRBJ2-7,.,TRBV5-1,.,TGCGCCAGCAGCTCCGGTGGGGAGAGCCGGCCCGAGCAGTACTTC,CASSSGGESRPEQYF
TRBJ1-1,.,TRBV7-9,.,TGTGCCAGCAGCTCGGGGGGGGGCAAATTAGAGACTGAAGCTTTCTTT,CASSSGGGKLETEAFF
TRBJ1-2,.,TRBV10-3,TRBD1,TGTGCCATCAACACCGGGACAGGGGCCTATGGCTACACCTTC,CAINTGTGAYGYTF
TRBJ2-1,.,TRBV5-5,TRBD1,TGTGCCAGCAGCTTGGTACAGGGGGCCGATGAGCAGTTCTTC,CASSLVQGADEQFF
TRBJ1-5,.,TRBV19,TRBD1,TGTGCCAGTAGTCACCAGGGGGATCAGCCCCAGCATTTT,CASSHQGDQPQHF
TRBJ2-7,once,TRBV5-4,.,TGTGCCAGCAGCCCGATCACCGAGATCCCCATGCCCTACGAGCAGTACTTC,CASSPITEIPMPYEQYF
TRBJ2-1,.,TRBV25-1,TRBD1,TGTGCCAGCAGTGAGGGGGACAGACAACAGTTCTTC,CASSEGDRQQFF
TRBJ2-3,.,TRBV5-8,TRBD2,TGTGCCAGCAGCTTGGCCGCGACTAGCGGTGGGGAAGATACGCAGTATTTT,CASSLAATSGGEDTQYF
TRBJ2-2,.,TRBV5-5,.,TGTGCCAGCAGCTTGTTCAGGGCAAGCACCGGGGAGCTGTTTTTT,CASSLFRASTGELFF
TRBJ2-2,.,TRBV9,.,TGTGCCAGCAGCGTAGTTAGCGGTGTCACCGGGGAGCTGTTTTTT,CASSVVSGVTGELFF
TRBJ2-7,.,TRBV5-1,.,TGCGCCAGCAGCTGGGGAGCATACGAGCAGTACTTC,CASSWGAYEQYF
TRBJ1-4,.,TRBV1,.,TGCACCAGCAGCCAAGATAGCAGGCAAGGGACAGGCCCCAAACTGTTTTTT,CTSSQDSRQGTGPKLFF
TRBJ1-4,.,TRBV5-1,TRBD1,TGCGCCAGCAGCCGGGAGGGGGCTGTAACTAATGAAAAACTGTTTTTT,CASSREGAVTNEKLFF
TRBJ1-1,few,TRBV2,.,TGTGCCAGCAGGGGAACATCCACTGAAGCTTTCTTT,CASRGTSTEAFF
TRBJ2-3,.,TRBV5-5,.,TGTGCCAGCAGCGTCCTTCCAGGGGGCACAGATACGCAGTATTTT,CASSVLPGGTDTQYF
TRBJ1-1,.,TRBV9,.,TGTGCCAGCAGCGTAGGATCGATAATGAACACTGAAGCTTTCTTT,CASSVGSIMNTEAFF
TRBJ2-1,.,TRBV7-9,.,TGTGCCAGCAGCTCATTGAAGCCGGGAGTCCCCTACTACTACAATGAGCAGTTCTTC,CASSSLKPGVPYYYNEQFF
TRBJ1-2,.,TRBV9,.,TGTGCCAGCAGCGTAGAACAGGGCTATGGCTACACCTTC,CASSVEQGYGYTF
TRBJ1-1,.,TRBV19,TRBD1,TGTGCCAGTAGTCAGGGGGGAACTGAAGCTTTCTTT,CASSQGGTEAFF
TRBJ2-7,.,TRBV6-1,.,TGTGCCAGCAGTGACATTTTCACCGGGCAGTACTTC,CASSDIFTGQYF
TRBJ1-4,.,TRBV29-1,.,TGCAGCTTCCTGGACAGTAATGAAAAACTGTTTTTT,CSFLDSNEKLFF
TRBJ1-2,.,TRBV6-1,.,TGTGCCAGCAGTGAATGGGGAAGGGGCGCAAGCTATGGCTACACCTTC,CASSEWGRGASYGYTF
TRBJ2-6,.,TRBV11-2,.,TGTGCCAGCAGCTGGCAGGTCCTCGGGGCCAACGTCCTGACTTTC,CASSWQVLGANVLTF
TRBJ2-2,.,TRBV4-1,TRBD2,TGCGCCAGCAGCCAAGCCGGACTAGCGGGAGTCGGCACCGGGGAGCTGTTTTTT,CASSQAGLAGVGTGELFF
TRBJ1-2,.,TRBV27,.,TGTGCCAGCAGTTCGAACTCCGGCCCGAGTAACTATGGCTACACCTTC,CASSSNSGPSNYGYTF